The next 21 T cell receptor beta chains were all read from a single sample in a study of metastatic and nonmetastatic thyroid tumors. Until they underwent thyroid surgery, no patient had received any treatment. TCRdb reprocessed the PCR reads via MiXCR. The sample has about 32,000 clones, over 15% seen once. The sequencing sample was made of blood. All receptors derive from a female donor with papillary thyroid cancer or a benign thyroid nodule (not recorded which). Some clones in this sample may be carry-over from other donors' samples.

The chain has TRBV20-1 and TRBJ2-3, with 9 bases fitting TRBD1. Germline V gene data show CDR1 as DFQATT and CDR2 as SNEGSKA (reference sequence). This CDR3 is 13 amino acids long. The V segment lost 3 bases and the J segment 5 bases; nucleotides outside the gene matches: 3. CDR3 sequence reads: CSARDRGGDTQYF. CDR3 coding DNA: TGCAGTGCTAGGGACAGGGGTGGAGATACGCAGTATTTT.

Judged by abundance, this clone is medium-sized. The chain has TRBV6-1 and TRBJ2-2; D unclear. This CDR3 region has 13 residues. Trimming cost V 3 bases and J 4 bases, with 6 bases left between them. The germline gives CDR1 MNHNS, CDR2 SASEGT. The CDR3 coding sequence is TGTGCCAGCAGTGACTCGGCCACCGGGGAGCTGTTTTTT. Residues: CASSDSATGELFF.

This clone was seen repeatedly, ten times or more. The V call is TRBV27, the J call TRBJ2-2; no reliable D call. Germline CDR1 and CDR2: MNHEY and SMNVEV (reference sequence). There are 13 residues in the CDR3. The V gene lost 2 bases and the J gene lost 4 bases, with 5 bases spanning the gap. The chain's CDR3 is CASSLKRTGELFF. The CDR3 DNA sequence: TGTGCCAGCAGTTTAAAACGCACCGGGGAGCTGTTTTTT.

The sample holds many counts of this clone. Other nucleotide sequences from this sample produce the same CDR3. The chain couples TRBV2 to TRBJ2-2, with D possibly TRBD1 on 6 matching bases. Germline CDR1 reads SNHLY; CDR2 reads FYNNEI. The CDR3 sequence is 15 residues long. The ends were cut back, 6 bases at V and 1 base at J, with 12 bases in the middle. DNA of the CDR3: TGTGCCAGCAGGGAGACAGGAATGAACACCGGGGAGCTGTTTTTT. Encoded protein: CASRETGMNTGELFF.

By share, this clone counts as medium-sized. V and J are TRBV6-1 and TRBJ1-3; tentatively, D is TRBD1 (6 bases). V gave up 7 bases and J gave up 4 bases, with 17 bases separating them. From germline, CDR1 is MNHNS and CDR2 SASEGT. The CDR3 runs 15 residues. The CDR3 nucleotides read TGTGCCAGCACGGAGGGGGGGGCTCGAGGAAACACCATATATTTT. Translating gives CASTEGGARGNTIYF.

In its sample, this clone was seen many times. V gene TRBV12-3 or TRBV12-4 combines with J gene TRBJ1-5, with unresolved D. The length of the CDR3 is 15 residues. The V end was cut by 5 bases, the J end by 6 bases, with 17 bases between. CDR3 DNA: TGTGCCAGCAGTCCCCACAGTAGAGTCGGTCAGCCCCAGCATTTT. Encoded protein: CASSPHSRVGQPQHF.

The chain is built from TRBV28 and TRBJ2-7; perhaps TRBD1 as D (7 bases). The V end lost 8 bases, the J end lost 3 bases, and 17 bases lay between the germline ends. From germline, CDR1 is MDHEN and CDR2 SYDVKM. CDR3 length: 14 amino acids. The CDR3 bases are TGTGCCAGCTCCCCGGGGGACAGTCGCTACGAGCAGTACTTC. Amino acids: CASSPGDSRYEQYF.

The DNA of the CDR3 is TGTGCCAGCTCACTAGGGGCAGGTTCGGATAGAAATCAGCCCCAGCATTTT. Translation gives CASSLGAGSDRNQPQHF. The chain carries TRBV2 and TRBJ1-5; D may be TRBD1 (5 bases). V was shortened by 8 bases and J by 4 bases, with 24 bases between the two germline ends. This CDR3 comprises 17 residues. CDR1 is SNHLY and CDR2 is FYNNEI in the germline V gene.

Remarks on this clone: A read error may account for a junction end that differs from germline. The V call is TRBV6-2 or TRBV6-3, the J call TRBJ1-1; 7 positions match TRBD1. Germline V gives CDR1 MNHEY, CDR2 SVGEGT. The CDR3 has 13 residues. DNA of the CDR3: TGTGCCAGCAGTCGACAGGGTCGGACTGAATCTTTCTTT. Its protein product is CASSRQGRTESFF.

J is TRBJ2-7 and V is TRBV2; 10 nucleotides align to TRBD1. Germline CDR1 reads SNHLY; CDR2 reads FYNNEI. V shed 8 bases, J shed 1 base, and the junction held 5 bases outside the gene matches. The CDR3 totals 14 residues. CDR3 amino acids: CASVRTGGSYEQYF. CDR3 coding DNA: TGTGCCAGCGTTCGGACAGGGGGATCCTACGAGCAGTACTTC.

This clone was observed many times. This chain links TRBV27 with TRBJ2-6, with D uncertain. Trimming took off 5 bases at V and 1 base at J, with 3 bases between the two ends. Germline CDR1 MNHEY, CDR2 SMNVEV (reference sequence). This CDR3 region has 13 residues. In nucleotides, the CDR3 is TGTGCCAGCAGTGCATCTGGGGCCAACGTCCTGACTTTC. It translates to CASSASGANVLTF.

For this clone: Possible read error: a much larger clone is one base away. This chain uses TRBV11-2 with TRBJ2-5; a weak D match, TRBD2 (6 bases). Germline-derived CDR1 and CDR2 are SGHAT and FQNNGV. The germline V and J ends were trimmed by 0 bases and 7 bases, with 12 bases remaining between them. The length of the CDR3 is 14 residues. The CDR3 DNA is TGTGCCAGCAGCTTAGAGGTCGGGGGACGGACCCAGTACTTC. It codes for CASSLEVGGRTQYF.

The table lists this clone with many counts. CDR3 sequence: CATLPRGDTPITDTQYF. The CDR3 DNA follows: TGTGCCACCCTCCCCCGCGGGGATACGCCGATCACAGATACGCAGTATTTT. The V call is TRBV6-6, the J call TRBJ2-3; tentative D call: TRBD2 (6 bases). Germline CDR1 reads MNHNY; CDR2 reads SVGAGI (reference sequence). V was pared by 10 bases and J by 2 bases, with 25 bases between. The CDR3 spans 17 residues.

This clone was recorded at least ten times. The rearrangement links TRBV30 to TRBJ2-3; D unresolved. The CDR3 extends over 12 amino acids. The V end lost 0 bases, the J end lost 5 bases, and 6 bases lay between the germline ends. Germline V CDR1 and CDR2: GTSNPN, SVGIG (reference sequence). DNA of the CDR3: TGTGCCTGGAGTGTAGCAGGAGATACGCAGTATTTT. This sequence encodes CAWSVAGDTQYF.

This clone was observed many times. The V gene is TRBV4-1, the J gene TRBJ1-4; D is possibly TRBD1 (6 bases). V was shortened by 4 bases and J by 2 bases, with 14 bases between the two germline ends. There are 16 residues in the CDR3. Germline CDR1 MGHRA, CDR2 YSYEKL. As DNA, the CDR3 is TGCGCCAGCAGCCGGGGGATGGGGGCGACTAATGAAAAACTGTTTTTT. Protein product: CASSRGMGATNEKLFF.

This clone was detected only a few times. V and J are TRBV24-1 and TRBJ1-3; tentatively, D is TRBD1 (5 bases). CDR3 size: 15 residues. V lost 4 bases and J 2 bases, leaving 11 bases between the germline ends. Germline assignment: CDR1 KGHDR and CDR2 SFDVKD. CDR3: CATSDPRVTGNTIYF. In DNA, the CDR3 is TGTGCCACCAGTGACCCCAGGGTGACTGGAAACACCATATATTTT.

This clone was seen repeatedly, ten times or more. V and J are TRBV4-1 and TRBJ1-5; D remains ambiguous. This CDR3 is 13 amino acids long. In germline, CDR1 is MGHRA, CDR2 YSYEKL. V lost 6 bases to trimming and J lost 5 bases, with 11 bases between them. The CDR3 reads CASSLLPDQPQHF. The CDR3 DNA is TGCGCCAGCAGTTTACTCCCGGATCAGCCCCAGCATTTT.

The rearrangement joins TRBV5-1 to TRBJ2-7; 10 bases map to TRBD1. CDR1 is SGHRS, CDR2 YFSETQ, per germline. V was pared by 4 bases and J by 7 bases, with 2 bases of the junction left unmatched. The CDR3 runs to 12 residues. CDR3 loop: CASSRGQGEQYF. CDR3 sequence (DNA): TGCGCCAGCAGCAGGGGACAGGGGGAGCAGTACTTC.

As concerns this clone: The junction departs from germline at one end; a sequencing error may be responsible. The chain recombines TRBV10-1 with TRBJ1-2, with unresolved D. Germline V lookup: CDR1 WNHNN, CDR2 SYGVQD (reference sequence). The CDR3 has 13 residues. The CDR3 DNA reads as TGCTCCAGCAGTGACATCCACAACTATGGCTACACCTTC. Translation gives CSSSDIHNYGYTF.

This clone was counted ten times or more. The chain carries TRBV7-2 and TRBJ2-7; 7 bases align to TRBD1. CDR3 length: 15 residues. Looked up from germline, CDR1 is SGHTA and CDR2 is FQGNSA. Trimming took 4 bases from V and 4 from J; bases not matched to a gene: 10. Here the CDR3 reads CASSSPRGGTYEQYF. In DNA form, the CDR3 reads TGTGCCAGCAGCTCCCCTCGAGGGGGCACTTACGAGCAGTACTTC.

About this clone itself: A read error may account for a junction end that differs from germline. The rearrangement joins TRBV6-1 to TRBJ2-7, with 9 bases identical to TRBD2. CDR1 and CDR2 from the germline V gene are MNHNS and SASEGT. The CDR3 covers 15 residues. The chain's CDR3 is CASSGVLAGSYEQHF. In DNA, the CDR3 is TGTGCCAGCAGTGGGGTACTAGCGGGCTCCTACGAGCAGCACTTC.